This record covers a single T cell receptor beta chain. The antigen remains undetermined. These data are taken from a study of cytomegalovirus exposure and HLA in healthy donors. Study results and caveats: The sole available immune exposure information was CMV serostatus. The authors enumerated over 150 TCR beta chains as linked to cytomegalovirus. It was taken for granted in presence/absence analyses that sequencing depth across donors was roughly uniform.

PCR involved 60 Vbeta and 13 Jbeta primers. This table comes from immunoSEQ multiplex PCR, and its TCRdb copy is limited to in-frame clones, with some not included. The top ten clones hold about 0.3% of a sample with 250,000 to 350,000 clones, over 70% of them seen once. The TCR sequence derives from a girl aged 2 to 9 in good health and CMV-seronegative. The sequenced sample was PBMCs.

CDR3 amino acids: CASSTGLAGSSTDTQYF. The CDR3 DNA reads TGTGCCAGCAGTACAGGACTAGCGGGATCCAGCACAGATACGCAGTATTTT. The J gene is TRBJ2-3, the V gene TRBV28, with 12 bases lining up with TRBD2. V shed 5 bases, J shed 0 bases, and the junction held 6 bases outside the gene matches. Per the germline V gene, CDR1 is MDHEN and CDR2 is SYDVKM. This CDR3 has 17 residues.